The clone carrying this T cell receptor beta chain was seen ten or more times. These data come from a study of T-cell reconstitution after alpha-beta-depleted transplantation in children. The authors prepared the TCRbeta library with unique molecular identifiers. MiXCR, run by TCRdb on the PCR reads, gives a single entry per CDR3 protein. The sample has some 250,000 distinct CDR3 sequences, approximately 12% seen once. This CDR3 contains 16 residues. Germline V gene sequence: CDR1 SGHDN, CDR2 FVKESK. The V end lost 1 base, the J end lost 4 bases, and 16 bases lay between the germline ends. The sequence was collected from a human donor who donated a stem cell graft to a child with acute lymphoblastic leukemia. Sequences were derived from PBMCs from the stem cell graft donor, sampled from the stem cell graft. The chain employs TRBV14 and TRBJ1-1; no firm D call. In nucleotides, the CDR3 is TGTGCCAGCAGCCAAGTCGGGGAGGGATTTGCCACTGAAGCTTTCTTT. Its protein product is CASSQVGEGFATEAFF.